Listed here are 21 T cell receptor beta chains from one sample, sequenced in a study of blood T cell repertoires in COVID-19. Assay used: immunoSEQ multiplex PCR; TCRdb lists only in-frame clones, some missing. The table has fewer than 70,000 clones, approximately 88% seen once. Material: peripheral blood. The receptors here all came from a man aged 50-59 years with active COVID-19.

This clone was found once. The chain is built from TRBV27 and TRBJ1-4; no firm D call. The CDR3 has 13 amino acids. The germline CDR1 and CDR2 sequences are MNHEY and SMNVEV (reference sequence). Trimming took 5 bases from V and 7 from J, leaving 11 bases between them. The CDR3 sequence is CASSPLRVEKLFF. The CDR3 nucleotides read TGTGCCAGCAGTCCCCTGAGGGTTGAAAAACTGTTTTTT.

The genes are TRBV2 and TRBJ2-2; TRBD2 aligns across 12 bases. The CDR3 extends over 15 amino acids. In germline, CDR1 is SNHLY, CDR2 FYNNEI. Germline trimming cut 7 bases from V and 7 bases from J; bases unmatched to any gene: 7. CDR3 coding DNA: TGTGCCAGCAATACCCCGGGACTAGCGGGCGGGGAGCTGTTTTTT. It encodes CASNTPGLAGGELFF.

The gene calls are TRBV5-1 and TRBJ2-5; D is possibly TRBD1 (6 bases). Germline V lookup: CDR1 SGHRS, CDR2 YFSETQ. Deletions cut 1 base from V and 5 bases from J, with 12 bases between. This CDR3 spans 14 amino acids. The CDR3 DNA is TGCGCCAGCAGCTTGTCGACAGGTACGGAGACCCAGTACTTC. Residues: CASSLSTGTETQYF.

The chain couples TRBV19 to TRBJ1-2; D remains ambiguous. Germline loops: CDR1 LNHDA, CDR2 SQIVND (reference sequence). V dropped 5 bases and J dropped 14 bases, with 18 bases sitting between them. This CDR3 is 12 amino acids long. The CDR3 nucleotides are TGTGCCAGTAGTGCGAACGGACTGACTAGGACCTTC. Translated: CASSANGLTRTF.

The V gene is TRBV28, the J gene TRBJ2-3; 7 bases map to TRBD1. Germline-derived CDR1 and CDR2 are MDHEN and SYDVKM. V lost 2 bases, J lost 3 bases, and 5 bases stayed unmatched. The CDR3 has 15 amino acids. Written as DNA, the CDR3 is TGTGCCAGCAGTTTACGCCGGGACAGAACAGATACGCAGTATTTT. Encoded protein: CASSLRRDRTDTQYF.

V and J are TRBV21-1 and TRBJ1-1; the table names TRBD1, a call not compared with the DNA. TRBV21-1 is given as a pseudogene. CDR3 size: 14 residues. The CDR3 nucleotides read TGTGCCAGCAGCAAGACAACGACGGCAACTGAAGCTTTCTTT. It is translated as CASSKTTTATEAFF.

In its sample, this clone was seen once. V is TRBV2 and J is TRBJ2-6, with 7 bases aligning to TRBD1. J lost 0 bases, V lost 0 bases, and 20 bases had no gene match. This CDR3 contains 23 residues. Per germline, CDR1 SNHLY and CDR2 FYNNEI. CDR3 DNA sequence: TGTGCCAGCAGTGAAGCGCCTCAATTTATCGGGACAGTGATTCCCTCTGGGGCCAACGTCCTGACTTTC. It yields the protein CASSEAPQFIGTVIPSGANVLTF.

The rearrangement joins TRBV9 to TRBJ2-1; TRBD2 aligns across 12 bases. This CDR3 spans 17 amino acids. Trimming at V came to 4 bases and at J to 8 bases, leaving 13 bases not matched to a gene. Germline-derived CDR1 and CDR2 are SGDLS and YYNGEE. The CDR3 protein is CASSPRRTSGTVHEQFF. The CDR3 DNA sequence: TGTGCCAGCAGCCCCCGTCGGACTAGCGGGACGGTGCATGAGCAGTTCTTC.

This clone was counted only a few times. The V gene is TRBV11-2, the J gene TRBJ2-7, with 9 bases lining up with TRBD1. This CDR3 has 13 amino acids. The germline V gene has CDR1 SGHAT and CDR2 FQNNGV. V was pared by 8 bases and J by 2 bases, with 4 bases of the junction left unmatched. The CDR3 bases are TGTGCCAGCGGACAGGGGATAGCCTACGAGCAGTACTTC. It is translated as CASGQGIAYEQYF.

The rearrangement joins TRBV5-1 to TRBJ2-5; 9 positions agree with TRBD2. The junction had 13 bases not matched to a gene; V was cut back by 5 bases and J by 5 bases. This CDR3 comprises 16 residues. Germline V gene sequence: CDR1 SGHRS, CDR2 YFSETQ. The CDR3 spells CASRPQGAGGGETQYF. CDR3 in DNA: TGCGCCAGCAGGCCCCAGGGAGCGGGAGGAGGGGAGACCCAGTACTTC.

The rearrangement uses TRBV19 and TRBJ2-2; D uncertain. V lost 2 bases, J lost 6 bases, and 4 bases lay in between. In germline, CDR1 is LNHDA, CDR2 SQIVND (reference sequence). This CDR3 spans 12 amino acids. CDR3 in DNA: TGTGCCAGTAGTATAATCGCCGGGGAGCTGTTTTTT. Amino acids: CASSIIAGELFF.

The chain employs TRBV27 and TRBJ2-6; D possibly corresponds to TRBD1 (6 bases). CDR1 and CDR2 (germline): MNHEY, SMNVEV (reference sequence). The ends were cut back, 8 bases at V and 0 bases at J, with 14 bases in the middle. This CDR3 comprises 16 residues. CDR3 sequence reads: CASQGRGRSGANVLTF. The CDR3 nucleotides are TGTGCCAGCCAGGGCAGGGGACGCTCTGGGGCCAACGTCCTGACTTTC.

The chain is built from TRBV3-1 (or the pseudogene TRBV3-2) and TRBJ1-1; D may be TRBD1 (5 bases). Trimming took 6 bases from V and 6 from J, leaving 17 bases between them. CDR1 is LGHDT and CDR2 is YNNKEL in the germline V gene (reference sequence). The CDR3 has 14 residues. CDR3 DNA: TGTGCCAGCAGTCGTGCAGGGAGCGGGGCTGAAGCTTTCTTT. Translation: CASSRAGSGAEAFF.

V gene TRBV7-9 combines with J gene TRBJ2-7, with D tentatively TRBD2 (6 bases). V gave up 0 bases and J gave up 5 bases, with 17 bases separating them. Germline CDR1 reads SEHNR; CDR2 reads FQNEAQ (reference sequence). This CDR3 has 16 residues. The CDR3 protein is CASSLARGGLGDEQYF. CDR3 bases: TGTGCCAGCAGCTTAGCGCGGGGCGGCCTCGGAGACGAGCAGTACTTC.

The chain has TRBV9 and TRBJ2-2, with 12 bases matching TRBD2. The CDR3 length is 16 residues. The germline CDR1 and CDR2 sequences are SGDLS and YYNGEE. V shed 7 bases, J shed 4 bases, and the junction held 8 bases outside the gene matches. CDR3 in amino acids: CASRASGGAGTGELFF. In DNA, the CDR3 is TGTGCCAGCCGGGCTAGCGGGGGGGCCGGCACCGGGGAGCTGTTTTTT.

The chain combines TRBV5-1 with TRBJ2-7; D perhaps matches TRBD2 (5 bases). The CDR3 loop spans 14 amino acids. The V end lost 3 bases, the J end lost 2 bases, and 12 bases lay between the germline ends. Germline lookup yields CDR1 SGHRS and CDR2 YFSETQ. CDR3 region: CASSSFVGAYEQYF. The CDR3, as DNA: TGCGCCAGCAGCTCTTTCGTCGGGGCCTACGAGCAGTACTTC.

This clone has more than one count but fewer than ten. The J gene is TRBJ1-6, the V gene TRBV30; tentative D call: TRBD1 (5 bases). Germline loops: CDR1 GTSNPN, CDR2 SVGIG (reference sequence). Trimming removed 4 bases from V and 8 bases from J, with 12 bases in between. CDR3 length equals 13 residues. In DNA, the CDR3 is TGTGCCTGGAATGCAGGGATCGATTCACCCCTCCACTTT. Amino acid sequence: CAWNAGIDSPLHF.

The genes are TRBV7-9 and TRBJ1-6, with 7 bases aligning to TRBD1. Germline trimming cut 3 bases from V and 10 bases from J; bases unmatched to any gene: 9. The CDR3 totals 15 residues. CDR1 and CDR2 from the germline V gene are SEHNR and FQNEAQ (reference sequence). The CDR3 protein is CASSLAGQAHSPLHF. CDR3 nucleotides: TGTGCCAGCAGCTTGGCTGGACAGGCTCACTCACCCCTCCACTTT.

The gene calls are TRBV12-3 or TRBV12-4 and TRBJ2-1, with D perhaps matching TRBD2 (6 bases). This CDR3 has 13 residues. V gave up 7 bases and J gave up 9 bases, with 16 bases separating them. CDR3 sequence (DNA): TGTGCCAGCAACCTTTTTCGGGGAGGTGAGCAGTTCTTC. The encoded protein is CASNLFRGGEQFF.

The chain combines TRBV11-2 with TRBJ2-1; maybe TRBD1 (5 bases). The V end was cut by 5 bases, the J end by 4 bases, with 12 bases between. Germline V gene sequence: CDR1 SGHAT, CDR2 FQNNGV. The CDR3 runs 14 residues. Here the CDR3 reads CASSPLTGYNEQFF. CDR3 coding DNA: TGTGCCAGCAGCCCCCTCACAGGTTACAATGAGCAGTTCTTC.

The chain employs TRBV10-2 and TRBJ2-3, with 7 bases aligning to TRBD2. The J segment lost 4 bases and the V segment lost 7 bases, leaving 14 bases of the junction unmatched. This CDR3 has 16 amino acids. Germline loops: CDR1 WSHSY, CDR2 SAAADI. DNA for the CDR3: TGCGCCAGCACGGGGGGAGTGGTCCGTGCGGCAGATACGCAGTATTTT. Its translation is CASTGGVVRAADTQYF.